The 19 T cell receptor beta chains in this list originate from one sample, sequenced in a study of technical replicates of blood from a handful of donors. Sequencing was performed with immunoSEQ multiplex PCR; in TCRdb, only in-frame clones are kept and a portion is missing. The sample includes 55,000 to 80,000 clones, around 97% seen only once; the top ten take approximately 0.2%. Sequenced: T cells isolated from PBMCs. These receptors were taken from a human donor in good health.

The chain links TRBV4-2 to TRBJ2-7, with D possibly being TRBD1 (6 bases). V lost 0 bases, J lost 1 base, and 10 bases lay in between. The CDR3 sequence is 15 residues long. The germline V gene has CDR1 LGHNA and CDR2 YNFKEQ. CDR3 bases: TGTGCCAGCAGCCAAGAATCTGGACAGTCCTACGAGCAGTACTTC. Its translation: CASSQESGQSYEQYF.

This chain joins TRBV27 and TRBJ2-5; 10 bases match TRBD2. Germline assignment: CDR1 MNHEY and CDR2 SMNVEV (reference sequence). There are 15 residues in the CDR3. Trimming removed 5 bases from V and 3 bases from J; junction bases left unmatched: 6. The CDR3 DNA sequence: TGTGCCAGCAGTGGAACCGGGACTAGCGAAGAGACCCAGTACTTC. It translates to CASSGTGTSEETQYF.

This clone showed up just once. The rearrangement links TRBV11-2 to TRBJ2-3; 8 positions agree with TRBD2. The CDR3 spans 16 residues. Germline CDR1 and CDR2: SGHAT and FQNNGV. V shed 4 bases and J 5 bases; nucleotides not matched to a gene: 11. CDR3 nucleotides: TGTGCCAGCAGCTCCTTGGGGATGGCGGGAGGAGATACGCAGTATTTT. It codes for CASSSLGMAGGDTQYF. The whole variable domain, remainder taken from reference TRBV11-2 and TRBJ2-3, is EAGVAQSPRYKIIEKRQSVAFWCNPISGHATLYWYQQILGQGPKLLIQFQNNGVVDDSQLPKDRFSAERLKGVDSTLKIQPAKLEDSAVYLCASSSLGMAGGDTQYFGPGTRLTVL.

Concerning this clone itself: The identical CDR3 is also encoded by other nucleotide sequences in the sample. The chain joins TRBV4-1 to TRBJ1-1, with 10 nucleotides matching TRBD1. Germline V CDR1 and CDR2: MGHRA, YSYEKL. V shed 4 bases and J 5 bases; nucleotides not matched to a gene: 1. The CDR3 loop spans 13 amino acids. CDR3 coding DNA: TGCGCCAGCAGCCGGACAGGGGGTACTGAAGCTTTCTTT. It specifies CASSRTGGTEAFF.

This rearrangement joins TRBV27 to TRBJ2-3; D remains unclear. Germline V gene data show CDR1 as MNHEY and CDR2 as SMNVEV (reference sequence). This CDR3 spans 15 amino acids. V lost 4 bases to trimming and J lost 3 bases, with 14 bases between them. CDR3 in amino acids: CASSSLWQETDTQYF. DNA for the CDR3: TGTGCCAGCAGTTCCCTGTGGCAGGAAACAGATACGCAGTATTTT.

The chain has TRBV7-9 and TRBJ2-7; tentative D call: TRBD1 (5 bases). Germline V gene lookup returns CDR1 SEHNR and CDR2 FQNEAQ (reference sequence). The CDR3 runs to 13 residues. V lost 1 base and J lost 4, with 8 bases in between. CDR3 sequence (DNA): TGTGCCAGCAGCTTAGGGCCAGGGTACGAGCAGTACTTC. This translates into CASSLGPGYEQYF.

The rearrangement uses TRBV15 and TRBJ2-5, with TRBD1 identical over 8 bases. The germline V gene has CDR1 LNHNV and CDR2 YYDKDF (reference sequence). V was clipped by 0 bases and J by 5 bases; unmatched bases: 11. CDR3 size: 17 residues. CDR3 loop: CATSRDLPSTGVETQYF. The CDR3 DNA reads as TGTGCCACCAGCAGAGATTTGCCGTCGACAGGGGTTGAGACCCAGTACTTC.

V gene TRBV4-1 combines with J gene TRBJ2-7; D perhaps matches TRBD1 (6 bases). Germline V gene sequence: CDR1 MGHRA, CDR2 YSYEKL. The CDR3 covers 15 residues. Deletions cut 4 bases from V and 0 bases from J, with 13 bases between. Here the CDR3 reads CASSPTGDSSYEQYF. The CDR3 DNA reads TGCGCCAGCAGCCCGACAGGTGATAGCTCCTACGAGCAGTACTTC.

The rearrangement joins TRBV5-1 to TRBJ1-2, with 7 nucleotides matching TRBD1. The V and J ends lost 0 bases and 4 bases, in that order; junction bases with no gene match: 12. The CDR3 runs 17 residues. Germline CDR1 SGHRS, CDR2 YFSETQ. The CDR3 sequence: CASSLAGMTGTSYGYTF. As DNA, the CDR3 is TGCGCCAGCAGCTTGGCGGGGATGACAGGGACTTCCTATGGCTACACCTTC.

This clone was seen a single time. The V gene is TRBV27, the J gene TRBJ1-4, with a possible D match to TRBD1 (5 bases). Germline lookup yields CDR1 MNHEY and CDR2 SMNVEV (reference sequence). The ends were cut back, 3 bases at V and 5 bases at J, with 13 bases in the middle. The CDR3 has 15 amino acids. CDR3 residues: CASSLYQGGNEKLFF. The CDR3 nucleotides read TGTGCCAGCAGTTTGTATCAGGGAGGAAATGAAAAACTGTTTTTT.

The CDR3 here is CASSEGTSGHNEQFF. DNA for the CDR3: TGCGCCAGCAGTGAGGGGACTAGCGGCCACAATGAGCAGTTCTTC. The chain is built from TRBV10-1 and TRBJ2-1; 11 bases match TRBD2. Germline V gene data show CDR1 as WNHNN and CDR2 as SYGVQD (reference sequence). The CDR3 is 15 residues long. V was pared by 2 bases and J by 5 bases, with 2 bases of the junction left unmatched.

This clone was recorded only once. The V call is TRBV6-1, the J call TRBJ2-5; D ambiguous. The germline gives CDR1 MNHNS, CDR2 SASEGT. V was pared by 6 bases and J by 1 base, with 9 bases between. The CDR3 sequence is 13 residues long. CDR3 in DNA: TGTGCCAGCAGGAAAGCTTCCCAAGAGACCCAGTACTTC. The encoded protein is CASRKASQETQYF.

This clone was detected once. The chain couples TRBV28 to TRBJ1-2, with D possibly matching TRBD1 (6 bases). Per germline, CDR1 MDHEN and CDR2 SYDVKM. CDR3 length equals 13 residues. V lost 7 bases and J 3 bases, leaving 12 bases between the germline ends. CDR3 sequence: CASIEQGYYGYTF. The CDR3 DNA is TGTGCCAGCATCGAGCAGGGGTACTATGGCTACACCTTC.

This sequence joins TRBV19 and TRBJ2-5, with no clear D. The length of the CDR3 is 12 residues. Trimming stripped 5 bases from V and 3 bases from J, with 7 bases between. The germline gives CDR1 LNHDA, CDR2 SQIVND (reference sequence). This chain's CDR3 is CASSPAKETQYF. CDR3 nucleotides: TGTGCCAGTAGTCCAGCGAAAGAGACCCAGTACTTC.

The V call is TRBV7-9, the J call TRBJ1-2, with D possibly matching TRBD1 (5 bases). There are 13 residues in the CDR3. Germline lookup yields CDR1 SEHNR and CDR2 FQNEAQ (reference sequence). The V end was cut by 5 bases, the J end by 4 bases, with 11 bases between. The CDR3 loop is CASSPGQGYGYTF. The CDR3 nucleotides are TGTGCCAGCAGCCCTGGACAAGGCTATGGCTACACCTTC.

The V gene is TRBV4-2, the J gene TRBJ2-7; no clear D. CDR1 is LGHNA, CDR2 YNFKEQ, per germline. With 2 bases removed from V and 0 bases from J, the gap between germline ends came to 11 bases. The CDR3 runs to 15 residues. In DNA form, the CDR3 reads TGTGCCAGCAGCCAAACCCCTCCCGGCTCCTACGAGCAGTACTTC. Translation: CASSQTPPGSYEQYF.

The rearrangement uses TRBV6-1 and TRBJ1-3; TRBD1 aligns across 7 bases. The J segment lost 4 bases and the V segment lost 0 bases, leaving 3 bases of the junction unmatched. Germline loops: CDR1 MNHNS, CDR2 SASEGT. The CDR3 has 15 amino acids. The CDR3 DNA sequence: TGTGCCAGCAGTGAAGCACAGGGGCCCGGAAACACCATATATTTT. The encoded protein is CASSEAQGPGNTIYF.

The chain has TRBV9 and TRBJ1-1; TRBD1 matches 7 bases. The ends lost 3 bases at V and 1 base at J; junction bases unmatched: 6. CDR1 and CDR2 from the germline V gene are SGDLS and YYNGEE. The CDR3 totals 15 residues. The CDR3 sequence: CASSAARGRNTEAFF. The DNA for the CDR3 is TGTGCCAGCAGCGCAGCAAGGGGGCGGAACACTGAAGCTTTCTTT.

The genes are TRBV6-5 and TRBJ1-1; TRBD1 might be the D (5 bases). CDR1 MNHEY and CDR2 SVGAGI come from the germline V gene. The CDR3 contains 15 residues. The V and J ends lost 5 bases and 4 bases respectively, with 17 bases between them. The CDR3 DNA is TGTGCCAGCAGTAAAGGACACTCCCAGGGCACTGAAGCTTTCTTT. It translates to CASSKGHSQGTEAFF.